One sample yielded the 21 T cell receptor beta chains listed below, sequenced in a study of tumor and adjacent non-tumor tissue in lung cancer. Three rounds of nested PCR, following a modified ARM-PCR protocol, produced the TCRbeta library. TCRdb itself ran the multiplex PCR reads through MiXCR, one entry per CDR3 protein. The sample has tens of thousands of distinct CDR3 sequences; 77% are singletons. No cell sorting was done before RNA was extracted from the tissue. Sequenced: lung tumor tissue. These receptors were obtained from a woman between 45 and 65 years old with non-small cell lung cancer.

Notes on this clonotype: A much larger clone is a single base away; this may be a read error. Likely a read error: the CDR3 ends without its conserved phenylalanine or tryptophan. This chain joins TRBV24-1 and TRBJ2-3; no firm D call. With 4 bases removed from V and 0 bases from J, the gap between germline ends came to 25 bases. This CDR3 has 20 residues. CDR1 and CDR2 (germline): KGHDR, SFDVKD. CDR3 protein: CATSDYHRLTGTPSTDTQYL. CDR3 bases: TGTGCCACCAGTGACTACCACCGTCTCACGGGCACGCCGAGCACAGATACGCAGTATCTT.

Points on this clonotype: The CDR3 does not close with the conserved phenylalanine or tryptophan, likely indicating a read error. It is unclear where the CDR3 begins or ends on the DNA, so no DNA is shown, and the CDR3 is as TCRdb lists it. This chain uses TRBV4-1 with TRBJ2-1; no check of the table's D call, TRBD2, against the DNA was made. The CDR3 has 13 residues if both end residues are counted. Germline V gives CDR1 MGHRA, CDR2 YSYEKL. The CDR3: CASIQERGLGKFL.

Only a few counts were recorded for this clonotype. DNA of the CDR3: TGTGCTGGCAGTTTCGGATACAGGGGAATCACTGAAGCTTTCTTT. Translated: CAGSFGYRGITEAFF. The V and J genes are TRBV28 and TRBJ1-1, with 7 bases lining up with TRBD1. Germline V gene lookup returns CDR1 MDHEN and CDR2 SYDVKM. The CDR3 contains 15 residues.

About this clonotype: The junction departs from germline at one end; a sequencing error may be responsible. The chain uses TRBV6-6 and TRBJ1-5; possibly TRBD1 for D (5 bases). The germline gives CDR1 MNHNY, CDR2 SVGAGI (reference sequence). The CDR3 totals 15 residues. CDR3 protein: CVSTLPGRINQPQHF. DNA for the CDR3: TGTGTCAGCACCCTACCGGGACGGATAAATCAGCCCCAGCATTTT.

This clonotype came up many times. The rearrangement uses TRBV7-3 and TRBJ2-3; D is possibly TRBD1 or TRBD2 (6 bases each). The CDR3 contains 15 residues. The V and J ends lost 1 base and 3 bases respectively, with 11 bases between them. Germline V CDR1 and CDR2: SGHTA, FQGTGA. In DNA, the CDR3 is TGTGCCAGCAGCTTAAACGGAGGGGGGACAGATACGCAGTATTTT. Protein: CASSLNGGGTDTQYF.

About this clonotype itself: A read error may account for a junction end that differs from germline. The J gene is TRBJ1-3, the V gene TRBV29-1; TRBD1 matches 8 bases. Germline lookup yields CDR1 SQVTM and CDR2 ANQGSEA. This CDR3 contains 14 residues. The chain's CDR3 is CSASWTGTGNTVYF. DNA of the CDR3: TGCAGCGCATCCTGGACAGGGACTGGAAACACCGTATATTTT.

At least ten counts were recorded for this clonotype. This rearrangement joins TRBV12-3 or TRBV12-4 to TRBJ1-1; D remains unclear. CDR3 size: 12 residues. The V and J ends lost 6 bases and 2 bases respectively, with 7 bases between them. The CDR3 sequence is CASRYSNTEAFF. DNA for the CDR3: TGTGCCAGCAGATACAGCAACACTGAAGCTTTCTTT.

As regards this clonotype: The junction does not match germline at one end; this may be a read error. V and J are TRBV12-3 or TRBV12-4 and TRBJ1-2; D is undetermined. This CDR3 region has 12 residues. The CDR3 DNA reads as TGTGCCAGCAGTTCCGATGGTGGTAGCTACATCTTC. Its translation: CASSSDGGSYIF.

For this clonotype: Germline is not matched at one junction end, which may reflect a read error. The chain recombines TRBV5-4 with TRBJ2-3; TRBD2 agrees at 7 bases. The CDR3 is 15 amino acids. From germline, CDR1 is SGHNT and CDR2 YYREEE (reference sequence). The CDR3 region has the DNA TGTGCCAGTAGCCAATTCGGACTAGATGGAGATAGGCAGTATTTT. This translates into CASSQFGLDGDRQYF.

Worth noting for this clonotype: A much larger clone lies a single base off, so this may be a read error. The chain carries TRBV20-1 and TRBJ1-1; D is possibly TRBD1 (5 bases). The CDR3 has 13 residues. Between the trimmed V and J ends, which lost 6 bases and 2 bases, there was a span of 13 bases. The germline V gene encodes CDR1 DFQATT and CDR2 SNEGSKA (reference sequence). The CDR3 nucleotides are TGCAGTGCAACCCTGGACACCAACACTGAAGCTTTCTTT. Translating it yields CSATLDTNTEAFF.

This clonotype was recorded at least ten times. V and J are TRBV7-8 and TRBJ2-2; maybe TRBD2 (6 bases). Germline lookup yields CDR1 SGHVS and CDR2 FQNEAQ. There are 14 residues in the CDR3. V was cut by 5 bases and J by 3 bases, with 10 bases left in between. CDR3 nucleotides: TGTGCCAGCAGCAGTAGCGGTTACACCGGGGAGCTGTTTTTT. Its translation: CASSSSGYTGELFF.

The chain uses TRBV4-2 and TRBJ1-1; the match to TRBD1 covers 7 bases. From germline, CDR1 is LGHNA and CDR2 YNFKEQ. This CDR3 spans 15 amino acids. The CDR3 DNA follows: TGTACTAGCAGTCCGAGCTCCGACAGGGACGAAGAGGCCTTCTTT. The encoded protein is CTSSPSSDRDEEAFF.

The V call is TRBV28, the J call TRBJ2-4, with unresolved D. The CDR3 runs 13 residues. Looked up from germline, CDR1 is MDHEN and CDR2 is SYDVKM. V gave up 2 bases and J gave up 14 bases, with 16 bases separating them. The CDR3 DNA follows: TGTGCCAGCAGTTTAGATGGCAAAAACATAGAGTACTTC. Protein: CASSLDGKNIEYF.

Turning to this clonotype: The junction departs from germline at one end; a sequencing error may be responsible. The chain combines TRBV11-2 with TRBJ1-5, with no clear D. Germline-derived CDR1 and CDR2 are SGHAT and FQNNGV. There are 15 residues in the CDR3. The CDR3 loop is CASSFVGLSNQPQHF. The CDR3 DNA reads as TGTGCCAGCAGCTTTGTTGGACTGAGCAATCAGCCCCAACATTTT. The variable domain in full, completed from reference TRBV11-2 and TRBJ1-5, reads EAGVAQSPRYKIIEKRQSVAFWCNPISGHATLYWYQQILGQGPKLLIQFQNNGVVDDSQLPKDRFSAERLKGVDSTLKIQPAKLEDSAVYLCASSFVGLSNQPQHFGDGTRLSIL.

Comments on this clonotype: Compared with germline, one end of the junction differs, possibly owing to a read error. The V gene is TRBV4-2, the J gene TRBJ2-7; D is unresolved. The germline CDR1 and CDR2 sequences are LGHNA and YNFKEQ. This CDR3 is built from 11 residues. CDR3 sequence (DNA): TGTGCCAGCAGCTCCCACTGCGAGCAATACTTC. It encodes CASSSHCEQYF.

On this clonotype: This CDR3 is missing its conserved last phenylalanine or tryptophan, likely due to a read error. The chain is built from TRBV7-2 and TRBJ2-7, with 9 bases fitting TRBD1. V was pared by 5 bases and J by 2 bases, with 4 bases of the junction left unmatched. Germline V gene lookup returns CDR1 SGHTA and CDR2 FQGNSA. The CDR3 is made up of 14 amino acids. The CDR3 loop is CASSQGQGAYEQYL. CDR3 DNA: TGTGCCAGCAGCCAGGGACAGGGAGCCTACGAGCAGTACCTC.

With respect to this clonotype: A much larger clone lies one base from this, so it may be a read error. Written as DNA, the CDR3 is TGCGCCAGCAGCTTGGAGGGGCAGAGGACAGATACGCAGTATTTT. Encoded protein: CASSLEGQRTDTQYF. The rearrangement joins TRBV5-1 to TRBJ2-3; D possibly corresponds to TRBD1 (5 bases). Trimming took 0 bases from V and 3 from J, leaving 11 bases between them. CDR3 length equals 15 residues. Germline-derived CDR1 and CDR2 are SGHRS and YFSETQ.

Note on this clonotype: The CDR3 does not close with the conserved phenylalanine or tryptophan, likely indicating a read error. The chain joins TRBV12-5 to TRBJ2-1; D tentatively reads TRBD1 or TRBD2 (5 bases each). Germline V lookup: CDR1 LGHNT, CDR2 FRNRAP. The CDR3 spans 15 residues. The chain's CDR3 is CASSTGRGSYKEQFV. In DNA, the CDR3 is TGTGCTAGTAGCACTGGACGGGGCTCCTACAAAGAGCAGTTCGTC.

As regards this clonotype: A junction boundary mismatches the germline segment, possibly from a read error. This sequence joins TRBV4-2 and TRBJ1-5; unclear D gene. Germline assignment: CDR1 LGHNA and CDR2 YNFKEQ. The length of the CDR3 is 15 residues. CDR3 coding DNA: TGCGCCAGCAGCCAAGACCTCACTATCAATCAGCCCCAGGATTTT. Amino acids: CASSQDLTINQPQDF.

Concerning this clonotype: The conserved final phenylalanine or tryptophan is absent from the CDR3, which likely points to a read error. The chain carries TRBV6-2 or TRBV6-3 and TRBJ1-6; TRBD1 is a possible D gene (6 bases). Per germline, CDR1 MNHEY and CDR2 SVGEGT. The CDR3 consists of 18 residues. Here the CDR3 DNA reads TGTGTCAGCAGTTACGCCGGACAGTTTGGGATCGATAATTCACCCCTCCACCTT. This encodes CVSSYAGQFGIDNSPLHL.

This clonotype has ten or more counts. The chain recombines TRBV14 with TRBJ1-1; D possibly corresponds to TRBD1 (5 bases). The CDR3 consists of 15 residues. Germline CDR1 reads SGHDN; CDR2 reads FVKESK. The V end lost 4 bases, the J end lost 1 base, and 13 bases lay between the germline ends. CDR3 bases: TGTGCCAGCAGCCTTCTGGACAAGCCGAACACTGAAGCTTTCTTT. As protein: CASSLLDKPNTEAFF.